This TCR beta chain was recovered during a study of CD8 T cells in Susac syndrome. The CDR3 runs 12 residues. Deletions cut 6 bases from V and 3 bases from J, with 10 bases between. Germline V CDR1 and CDR2: DFQATT, SNEGSKA (reference sequence). A quantity of about 0.5 to 1 ug RNA underwent reverse transcription using random hexamers. TCRdb re-called the immunoSEQ multiplex PCR reads through MiXCR, storing one row per CDR3 protein. Here the sample spans 180,000 or so distinct CDR3 sequences, about 94% being singletons. The TCR sequence derives from a human donor in good health. Sequencing was carried out using CD4+ T cells from PBMCs. The V gene is TRBV20-1, the J gene TRBJ2-3; TRBD2 might be the D (5 bases). CDR3 sequence: CSAQLETDTQYF. As DNA, the CDR3 is TGCAGTGCCCAACTAGAAACAGATACGCAGTATTTT.